This passage covers 25 T cell receptor beta chains from one sample sequenced in a study of blood T cells in healthy people across ages. The second PCR ran about 6 to 11 cycles with a sample-barcoded 5' primer and J-beta primers. TCRdb re-analysed the 5' RACE reads in MiXCR, keeping a single row per CDR3 protein. The sample has roughly 680,000 distinct CDR3 sequences, roughly 50% seen once; the top ten hold about a third. The source material was blood. These receptors were collected from an older woman in good health.

The rearrangement uses TRBV20-1 and TRBJ2-7; TRBD1 matches 9 bases. This CDR3 is built from 16 residues. CDR1 is DFQATT, CDR2 SNEGSKA, per germline (reference sequence). V dropped 3 bases and J dropped 2; count of bases not matched to a gene: 11. This chain's CDR3 is CSASRTGVRPTYEQYF. The CDR3 nucleotides are TGCAGTGCTAGTCGGACAGGGGTTCGCCCTACCTACGAGCAGTACTTC.

This sequence joins TRBV28 and TRBJ2-7; the D gene is possibly TRBD2 (6 bases). Germline assignment: CDR1 MDHEN and CDR2 SYDVKM. The CDR3 totals 14 residues. Trimming shortened V by 5 bases and J by 0 bases, and 11 bases separated the two germline ends. DNA of the CDR3: TGTGCCAGCAGTATGGCGGGGACCTCCTACGAGCAGTACTTC. Translation gives CASSMAGTSYEQYF.

The rearrangement links TRBV5-4 to TRBJ1-2, with D unresolved. The CDR3 spans 15 residues. The V gene's germline CDR1 is SGHNT and CDR2 YYREEE (reference sequence). V gave up 0 bases and J gave up 3 bases, with 12 bases separating them. CDR3 protein: CASSLAGVRDYGYTF. The CDR3 bases are TGTGCCAGCAGCTTGGCCGGGGTTCGGGACTATGGCTACACCTTC.

The rearrangement uses TRBV4-2 and TRBJ2-5, with D perhaps assigned TRBD1 or TRBD2 (5 bases each). Germline V lookup: CDR1 LGHNA, CDR2 YNFKEQ. CDR3 size: 14 residues. V dropped 6 bases and J dropped 3 bases, with 14 bases sitting between them. This CDR3 reads CASSLTGAEETQYF. In nucleotides, the CDR3 is TGTGCCAGCAGTTTAACCGGGGCTGAAGAGACCCAGTACTTC.

The chain combines TRBV20-1 with TRBJ1-2; 10 bases are shared with TRBD1. CDR3 length: 12 amino acids. The V segment lost 8 bases and the J segment 5 bases; nucleotides outside the gene matches: 5. Germline CDR1 DFQATT, CDR2 SNEGSKA (reference sequence). The CDR3 loop reads CSTTDRGYGYTF. The CDR3, as DNA: TGCAGTACCACGGACAGGGGGTATGGCTACACCTTC.

The chain has TRBV7-2 and TRBJ2-1; the D call may be TRBD1 or TRBD2 (5 bases each). The CDR3 is made up of 14 amino acids. Germline V lookup: CDR1 SGHTA, CDR2 FQGNSA. The V and J ends lost 6 bases and 0 bases respectively, with 9 bases between them. The CDR3 region is CASRKGSSYNEQFF. Written as DNA, the CDR3 is TGTGCCAGCAGAAAGGGGAGCTCCTACAATGAGCAGTTCTTC.

This clonotype was seen a few times. V is TRBV6-2 or TRBV6-3 and J is TRBJ1-2, with no clear D. There are 12 residues in the CDR3. Germline CDR1 MNHEY, CDR2 SVGEGT. The germline V and J ends were trimmed by 6 bases and 10 bases, with 15 bases remaining between them. Here the CDR3 DNA reads TGTGCCAGCAGCAGTCGGGATATCCACTACACCTTC. Its translation: CASSSRDIHYTF.

This clonotype appeared a few times. The CDR3 DNA is TGTGCCAGCAGCTCGCGCGGGGGGGGGCAGTATTTT. Amino acid sequence: CASSSRGGGQYF. The chain has TRBV7-3 and TRBJ2-3, with 9 nucleotides matching TRBD2. There are 12 residues in the CDR3. V dropped 4 bases and J dropped 11; count of bases not matched to a gene: 4. Per the germline V gene, CDR1 is SGHTA and CDR2 is FQGTGA.

The V call is TRBV7-9, the J call TRBJ2-7, with a weak D call TRBD2 (6 bases). The CDR3 spans 15 residues. V shed 8 bases and J shed 6 bases, with 23 bases lying between them. Germline assignment: CDR1 SEHNR and CDR2 FQNEAQ (reference sequence). The CDR3 spells CASGGPGSWVVEQYF. The CDR3 DNA sequence: TGTGCCAGCGGCGGACCCGGGAGTTGGGTCGTCGAGCAGTACTTC.

The genes are TRBV20-1 and TRBJ2-7, with 7 bases matching TRBD2. Per germline, CDR1 DFQATT and CDR2 SNEGSKA (reference sequence). CDR3 length: 15 amino acids. CDR3 nucleotide sequence: TGCAGCGCCGCCCCTAGCGGCAAAAGCTCCTACGAGCAGTACTTC. It yields the protein CSAAPSGKSSYEQYF.

The genes are TRBV5-4 and TRBJ1-1, with 9 bases that match TRBD1. Per the germline V gene, CDR1 is SGHNT and CDR2 is YYREEE (reference sequence). The V segment lost 4 bases and the J segment 5 bases; nucleotides outside the gene matches: 6. The CDR3 loop spans 14 amino acids. The CDR3 coding sequence is TGTGCCAGCAGCCAACAGGGGGCCCGGACTGAAGCTTTCTTT. It translates to CASSQQGARTEAFF.

The rearrangement links TRBV15 to TRBJ2-7; TRBD1 or TRBD2 may be the D gene (5 bases each). The V gene's germline CDR1 is LNHNV and CDR2 YYDKDF (reference sequence). This CDR3 has 15 amino acids. Between the trimmed V and J ends, which lost 1 base and 7 bases, there was a span of 17 bases. The CDR3 bases are TGTGCCACCAGCAGAGGAGCCAGTTCGGGACCAGAGCAGTACTTC. Translated, it gives CATSRGASSGPEQYF.

This clonotype was seen a few times. J is TRBJ2-4 and V is TRBV7-2; 8 bases line up with TRBD1. Looked up from germline, CDR1 is SGHTA and CDR2 is FQGNSA. The V gene end was trimmed by 5 bases and the J gene end by 2 bases; junction bases not matched to a gene: 5. This CDR3 is 15 amino acids long. The DNA of the CDR3 is TGTGCCAGCAGCCCTCGGACAGGGTCCAAAAACATTCAGTACTTC. This translates into CASSPRTGSKNIQYF.

This chain joins TRBV24-1 and TRBJ1-5; D perhaps matches TRBD1 (5 bases). The V end was cut by 2 bases, the J end by 6 bases, with 10 bases between. The CDR3 covers 14 residues. Germline V gene lookup returns CDR1 KGHDR and CDR2 SFDVKD. CDR3 residues: CATSDSRAGQPQHF. In nucleotides, the CDR3 is TGTGCCACCAGTGATTCCAGGGCGGGTCAGCCCCAGCATTTT.

This chain connects TRBV28 to TRBJ2-7; 7 bases are shared with TRBD1. CDR3 length: 20 residues. CDR1 is MDHEN, CDR2 SYDVKM, per germline. J gave up 5 bases and V 6 bases, and 28 bases lay outside the gene matches. CDR3 DNA: TGTGCCAGCAGGCCGCACGCAGGGGGTCTAGAGTCTCAAAATGGGGACGAGCAGTACTTC. Translation: CASRPHAGGLESQNGDEQYF.

CDR3 loop: CASSPGDTNIQYF. CDR3 in DNA: TGTGCCAGCTCACCCGGTGACACAAACATTCAGTACTTC. This chain joins TRBV18 and TRBJ2-4; D unresolved. CDR1 is KGHSH and CDR2 is LQKENI in the germline V gene. There are 13 residues in the CDR3. Trimming pared 3 bases from V and 6 bases from J, leaving 9 bases between.

This clonotype was recorded at least ten times. The chain has TRBV4-3 and TRBJ2-4; D ambiguous. The ends were cut back, 1 base at V and 1 base at J, with 14 bases in the middle. The CDR3 length is 17 residues. Germline V gene sequence: CDR1 LGHNA, CDR2 YSLEER. CDR3 in amino acids: CASSQVVAGTAKNIQYF. As DNA, the CDR3 is TGCGCCAGCAGCCAAGTCGTGGCAGGTACGGCCAAAAACATTCAGTACTTC.

The V gene is TRBV4-3, the J gene TRBJ1-1, with 7 bases lining up with TRBD1. Looked up from germline, CDR1 is LGHNA and CDR2 is YSLEER. The CDR3 is 14 amino acids. J lost 1 base, V lost 3 bases, and 2 bases had no gene match. CDR3 in amino acids: CASSQRDRNTEAFF. CDR3 in DNA: TGCGCCAGCAGCCAGCGGGACAGGAACACTGAAGCTTTCTTT.

The sample holds many counts of this clonotype. The junction and the germline gene differ at one end; a read error may be behind it. The V gene is TRBV20-1, the J gene TRBJ1-6; 7 bases map to TRBD1. The CDR3 contains 15 residues. Looked up from germline, CDR1 is DFQATT and CDR2 is SNEGSKA (reference sequence). DNA of the CDR3: TGCAGTGTTAGATTTAAGGGGGCGCGGAATTCACCCCTCCACTTT. This sequence encodes CSVRFKGARNSPLHF.

The V and J genes are TRBV4-2 and TRBJ2-3; either TRBD1 or TRBD2 may supply D (5 bases each). The germline gives CDR1 LGHNA, CDR2 YNFKEQ. Between the trimmed V and J ends, which lost 4 bases and 4 bases, there was a span of 15 bases. This CDR3 region has 15 residues. CDR3 sequence reads: CASSRVLGDADTQYF. CDR3 DNA: TGTGCCAGCAGCCGAGTACTAGGGGACGCAGATACGCAGTATTTT.

This clonotype was observed a few times. A single base separates this from a much larger clone, so it may be a read error. The chain recombines TRBV5-1 with TRBJ2-1; D remains unclear. Gene TRBJ2-7 matches the end of the DNA better, so the J call may be wrong. This CDR3 is built from 14 residues. Germline CDR1 is SGHRS and CDR2 is YFSETQ. DNA of the CDR3: TGCGCCAGCAGCTCCCAAATTCTATCCAATGAGCAGTACTTC. Protein: CASSSQILSNEQYF.

This clonotype was observed many times. The chain links TRBV4-2 to TRBJ2-7; D possibly corresponds to TRBD2 (5 bases). The CDR3 is 17 amino acids. The germline gives CDR1 LGHNA, CDR2 YNFKEQ. V was trimmed by 0 bases and J by 3 bases, leaving 18 bases between them. DNA for the CDR3: TGTGCCAGCAGCCAAGATCCCTTTTTGGACTCCCGCTACGAGCAGTACTTC. It yields the protein CASSQDPFLDSRYEQYF.

V is TRBV15 and J is TRBJ2-7; D unclear. CDR3 length: 13 residues. Trimming took off 3 bases at V and 2 bases at J, with 8 bases between the two ends. From germline, CDR1 is LNHNV and CDR2 YYDKDF (reference sequence). Here the CDR3 DNA reads TGTGCCACCAGCAGGGACGGCACCTACGAGCAGTACTTC. It encodes CATSRDGTYEQYF.

This clonotype was found a few times. The gene calls are TRBV7-2 and TRBJ2-5; D gene uncertain. Germline V lookup: CDR1 SGHTA, CDR2 FQGNSA. V dropped 3 bases and J dropped 5 bases, with 13 bases sitting between them. The CDR3 is made up of 14 amino acids. CDR3 protein: CASSFSGFGETQYF. The CDR3 coding sequence is TGTGCCAGCAGCTTTTCCGGTTTCGGGGAGACCCAGTACTTC.

This clonotype was seen a few times. The J gene is TRBJ2-4, the V gene TRBV28; a possible D gene is TRBD2 (6 bases). Matching the DNA end better, TRBJ2-7 makes the J call doubtful. CDR3 length: 15 residues. Germline CDR1 is MDHEN and CDR2 is SYDVKM. The CDR3 reads CASSSSGEKQFEQYF. DNA of the CDR3: TGTGCCAGCAGTTCCTCGGGGGAGAAGCAGTTCGAGCAGTACTTC.